A selection of T cell receptor beta chains follows, all from one sample in a study of T-cell memory formation after mild COVID-19. Each CDR3 protein is one row after TCRdb ran MiXCR on the 5' RACE reads. In the table there are just over 150,000 distinct CDR3 sequences, roughly 31% of which are singletons. The sample comprised PBMCs or a T cell subset sorted from them (not recorded which). These receptors all come from an adult woman who had mild COVID-19 (a few samples of this study predate the infection). Cell type and time point are not known. The CDR3 runs from the conserved cysteine through the conserved F or W. A D gene is named only where the DNA matches it firmly. Clone size is given for some rows only: seen once, a few or many times, or a class if the clone is expanded.

TRBV29-1	many	.	TRBJ2-4	TGCAGCGTTGGGGCCGCCACTATCTTGGGAAACATTCAGTACTTC	CSVGAATILGNIQYF
TRBV2	few	TRBD1	TRBJ1-2	TGTGCCAGCTCGGGAAGTTTACCGGGACAGTTCTATGGCTACACCTTC	CASSGSLPGQFYGYTF
TRBV29-1	few	.	TRBJ1-1	TGCAGCGTTGAAGATCGTCGTCGCGGTGGCATGAACACTGAAGCTTTCTTT	CSVEDRRRGGMNTEAFF
TRBV4-1	.	.	TRBJ1-4	TGCGCCAGCAGCCAAGGCTTAGGGAATGAAAAACTGTTTTTT	CASSQGLGNEKLFF
TRBV30	.	.	TRBJ1-1	TGTGCCTGGAGTCCCTTAACAGCTGAAGCTTTCTTT	CAWSPLTAEAFF
TRBV27	.	TRBD2	TRBJ2-7	TGTGCCAGCAGTACCGACCAAGCGGGAGCCAGATACGAGCAGTACTTC	CASSTDQAGARYEQYF
TRBV20-1	few	.	TRBJ2-2	TGCAGTGCTAGAGGCCAGGGTGACACCGGGGAGCTGTTTTTT	CSARGQGDTGELFF
TRBV20-1	.	TRBD2	TRBJ2-1	TGCAGTGCTAGGCCCTGGGGGAGGGCCGATGAGCAGTTCTTC	CSARPWGRADEQFF
TRBV25-1	.	TRBD1	TRBJ1-1	TGTGCCAGCAGTGACCGGCGATTGACAGGGAAAGCTTTCTTT	CASSDRRLTGKAFF
TRBV3-1	many	.	TRBJ2-1	TGTGCCAGCAGACTAGGAGGGAAAAAGCTTGACTTC	CASRLGGKKLDF
TRBV3-1	.	.	TRBJ1-6	TGTGCCAGCAGCCAGGGGCCCAGTCGGGCTTATAATTCACCCCTCCACTTT	CASSQGPSRAYNSPLHF
TRBV14	.	TRBD2	TRBJ2-1	TGTGCCAGCAGCCTCGGGACTAGCGGGAGTAATGAGCAGTTCTTC	CASSLGTSGSNEQFF
TRBV20-1	.	.	TRBJ1-1	TGCAGTGCTAGAGATCGCGGACAAAAGAACACTGAAGCTTTCTTT	CSARDRGQKNTEAFF
TRBV7-6	.	TRBD1	TRBJ1-6	TGTGCCAGCAGCCCTCGACAGGGGTCACCCCTCCACTTT	CASSPRQGSPLHF
TRBV7-8	.	.	TRBJ1-4	TGTGCCAGTGGGAGTGGTGAAAAACTGTTTTTT	CASGSGEKLFF
TRBV20-1	few	TRBD2	TRBJ2-3	TGCAGTGCTAGAGAGGGTAGCGGGGGTATAGATACGCAGTATTTT	CSAREGSGGIDTQYF
TRBV5-1	.	TRBD1	TRBJ1-2	TGCGCCAGCAGCTTGGAGCTGGACAGGGCTGGCTACACCTTC	CASSLELDRAGYTF
TRBV29-1	.	.	TRBJ1-3	TGCAGCGTTGAAGATGTCAGCTCTGGAAACACCATATATTTT	CSVEDVSSGNTIYF
TRBV28	.	TRBD1	TRBJ2-7	TGTGCCAGCAGTTTTCGGGGACAGGGATTCGACGAGCAGTACTTC	CASSFRGQGFDEQYF
TRBV4-1	.	.	TRBJ1-2	TGCGCCAGCAGCCAAGAAGCGCACAGGGCAGGGTTAAGCTACACCTTC	CASSQEAHRAGLSYTF
TRBV24-1	.	TRBD1	TRBJ2-3	TGTGCCACCAGTGATCCCGACAGGGTGGGGGTGGATACGCAGTATTTT	CATSDPDRVGVDTQYF
TRBV20-1	once	.	TRBJ2-3	TGCAGTGCCTCGGGGGGCGTCACAGATACGCAGTATTTT	CSASGGVTDTQYF
TRBV12-3/TRBV12-4	.	.	TRBJ1-5	TGTGCCAGCAGTTTAGAACTTCAGCCCCAGCATTTT	CASSLELQPQHF
TRBV3-1	.	.	TRBJ2-7	TGTGCCAGCAGCCCCCTCTCGGGTGGCTACGAGCAGTACTTC	CASSPLSGGYEQYF
TRBV18	.	.	TRBJ2-3	TGTGCCAGCTCACCGAGTCAGGGAGGTGGTCCAGATACGCAGTATTTT	CASSPSQGGGPDTQYF
TRBV29-1	.	.	TRBJ1-4	TGCAGCGTTCAACGGACAGCGAGTGAAAAACTGTTTTTT	CSVQRTASEKLFF
TRBV5-1	few	.	TRBJ2-7	TGCGCCAGCAGCTATAGCGGTTCCTCCTACGAGCAGTACTTC	CASSYSGSSYEQYF
TRBV25-1	.	.	TRBJ2-7	TGTGCCAGCAGTGTCAGAGAGGGCTACGAGCAGTACTTC	CASSVREGYEQYF